This TCR beta chain was sequenced in a study of T cell responses to AZD1222 COVID-19 vaccine. As regards this clone: The antigen is unknown.

Clones were sequenced by immunoSEQ multiplex PCR, and TCRdb holds only the in-frame ones, with some missing. The sample has approximately 52,000 clones; roughly 86% are singletons. Regarding the study as a whole: None of the repertoires were sampled until the peak T cell response had passed. The span of vaccine-associated CD4 TCRs extended across spike, with dominance at 160-218 and 743-854.

Looked up from germline, CDR1 is WSHSY and CDR2 is SAAADI. V shed 1 base and J 5 bases; nucleotides not matched to a gene: 12. The CDR3 extends over 19 amino acids. The sample was peripheral blood, taken 28 days after the second AZD1222 dose. This chain connects TRBV10-2 to TRBJ2-1, with TRBD2 matching over 12 bases. This sequence originates from an adult who received the AZD1222 COVID-19 vaccine. DNA of the CDR3: TGCGCCAGCAGTGAGTTGGTAGCTAGCGGGAGGGCCGGGAACAATGAGCAGTTCTTC. It yields the protein CASSELVASGRAGNNEQFF.